This TCR beta chain was recorded in a study of Ad26.COV2.S vaccination and SARS-CoV-2 variants. Study observations and caveats: Marked by substantial breadth, spike-specific CD8+ and CD4+ T cell responses were reportedly seen after vaccination.

Remarks on this clone: The target antigen is unknown.

The CDR3 is 14 amino acids. V trimming: 0 bases; J trimming: 6 bases; junction bases outside the gene matches: 5. Germline CDR1 LGHNA, CDR2 YSLEER. TCRdb's table, derived via immunoSEQ multiplex PCR, lists solely in-frame clones and lacks some. This sample has 400,000 to 450,000 clones, with 75% to 95% found just once. This sample's treatment: about 20 received Ad26.COV2.S at low or high dose, single or two shots; about 5 received placebo; per-sample allocation not given. After the first vaccine or placebo injection, samples were drawn on day 63. The gene calls are TRBV4-3 and TRBJ2-7; 7 bases map to TRBD2. This sequence was found in a person between 18 and 65 years old who received the Ad26.COV2.S COVID-19 vaccine or a placebo. This specimen was peripheral blood, taken in a trial of Ad26.COV2.S vaccine versus placebo. The CDR3 loop reads CASSQDWGGGEQYF. DNA for the CDR3: TGCGCCAGCAGCCAAGATTGGGGGGGAGGCGAGCAGTACTTC.